The 18 T cell receptor beta chains listed next were all sequenced from one sample in a study of T cells in narcolepsy. The assay was immunoSEQ multiplex PCR, and TCRdb's table has in-frame clones only and misses some. The data show tens of thousands of clones, roughly 85% seen once. Source material: CD45RA- memory CD4+ T cells from PBMCs. These receptors were taken from a human donor with narcolepsy.

This clone was seen once. The V gene is TRBV6-6, the J gene TRBJ1-5; TRBD1 aligns across 7 bases. The CDR3 is made up of 14 amino acids. V dropped 6 bases and J dropped 2; count of bases not matched to a gene: 4. The germline CDR1 and CDR2 sequences are MNHNY and SVGAGI (reference sequence). The CDR3 nucleotides are TGTGCCAGCAGCCATGGACAGGGCAATCAGCCCCAGCATTTT. Encoded protein: CASSHGQGNQPQHF.

The table lists this clone with a count of one. The rearrangement links TRBV6-5 to TRBJ1-5, with 8 bases identical to TRBD1. The length of the CDR3 is 15 residues. Trimming removed 5 bases from V and 6 bases from J; junction bases left unmatched: 9. CDR1 and CDR2 from the germline V gene are MNHEY and SVGAGI. CDR3 DNA: TGTGCCAGCAGTCCCGGGACAGGCCGTTTTCAGCCCCAGCATTTT. Translated, it gives CASSPGTGRFQPQHF.

The CDR3 loop reads CASSPRPGHEKETQYF. In DNA, the CDR3 is TGTGCCAGCAGTCCGAGACCGGGACACGAAAAAGAGACCCAGTACTTC. V is TRBV7-7 and J is TRBJ2-5; TRBD1 might be the D (6 bases). V was cut by 6 bases and J by 3 bases, with 20 bases left in between. This CDR3 contains 16 residues. Germline loops: CDR1 SSHAT, CDR2 FNYEAQ (reference sequence).

The chain has TRBV10-1 and TRBJ1-4, with D perhaps matching TRBD1 (5 bases). The V and J ends lost 9 bases and 0 bases respectively, with 11 bases between them. CDR3 size: 14 residues. Germline lookup yields CDR1 WNHNN and CDR2 SYGVQD (reference sequence). As DNA, the CDR3 is TGCGCCAGGACAGATTTTGCAACTAATGAAAAACTGTTTTTT. Residues: CARTDFATNEKLFF.

J is TRBJ1-2 and V is TRBV2; 7 bases agree with TRBD1. CDR1 SNHLY and CDR2 FYNNEI come from the germline V gene. This CDR3 is built from 16 residues. Trimming took 0 bases from V and 8 from J; bases not matched to a gene: 12. CDR3 region: CASSEAGTAPSGGYTF. CDR3 DNA: TGTGCCAGCAGTGAAGCGGGGACAGCGCCATCGGGCGGCTACACCTTC.

The chain links TRBV6-6 to TRBJ2-3, with 8 nucleotides matching TRBD2. Germline V gene data show CDR1 as MNHNY and CDR2 as SVGAGI (reference sequence). Trimming cost V 6 bases and J 5 bases; bases outside gene matches: 7. The CDR3 spans 14 residues. CDR3 nucleotide sequence: TGTGCCAGCAGGCCCGGGACTAGGGTAGATACGCAGTATTTT. It translates to CASRPGTRVDTQYF.

This clone was seen a single time. The V call is TRBV7-9, the J call TRBJ2-1; maybe TRBD1 (5 bases). Trimming left V 6 bases short and J 5 bases short, with 14 bases between. The CDR3 length is 14 residues. Germline-derived CDR1 and CDR2 are SEHNR and FQNEAQ (reference sequence). This CDR3 reads CASSLGAPNNEQFF. CDR3 DNA sequence: TGTGCCAGCAGTCTTGGGGCGCCTAACAATGAGCAGTTCTTC. The full variable domain, in which reference TRBV7-9 and TRBJ2-1 provide the parts outside the CDR3, is DTGVSQNPRHKITKRGQNVTFRCDPISEHNRLYWYRQTLGQGPEFLTYFQNEAQLEKSRLLSDRFSAERPKGSFSTLEIQRTEQGDSAMYLCASSLGAPNNEQFFGPGTRLTVL.

In DNA, the CDR3 is TGCGCCAGCAGCTTGGAAAACCCAGGGGAGACTGAAGCTTTCTTT. It specifies CASSLENPGETEAFF. The V and J genes are TRBV5-1 and TRBJ1-1; weak D call: TRBD1 (6 bases). Germline V gene sequence: CDR1 SGHRS, CDR2 YFSETQ. Trimming shortened V by 0 bases and J by 5 bases, and 14 bases separated the two germline ends. This CDR3 comprises 15 residues.

This clone was seen just once. The J gene is TRBJ2-2, the V gene TRBV7-7; 8 nucleotides line up with TRBD2. The germline V gene has CDR1 SSHAT and CDR2 FNYEAQ (reference sequence). The CDR3 spans 15 residues. V lost 1 base and J lost 4; bases outside the gene matches: 2. CDR3 nucleotide sequence: TGTGCCAGCAGCTTAGGCGCGGGAGGCACCGGGGAGCTGTTTTTT. Its translation is CASSLGAGGTGELFF. Based on the CDR3 plus reference TRBV7-7 and TRBJ2-2, the full variable domain is GAGVSQSPRYKVTKRGQDVTLRCDPISSHATLYWYQQALGQGPEFLTYFNYEAQPDKSGLPSDRFSAERPEGSISTLTIQRTEQRDSAMYRCASSLGAGGTGELFFGEGSRLTVL.

The chain is built from TRBV6-5 and TRBJ2-7; D is possibly TRBD1 (5 bases). The CDR3 covers 12 residues. Trimming removed 4 bases at V and 3 bases at J, with 7 bases between. The germline V gene encodes CDR1 MNHEY and CDR2 SVGAGI. The chain's CDR3 is CASSWGGYEQYF. The CDR3 DNA reads as TGTGCCAGCAGTTGGGGCGGCTACGAGCAGTACTTC.

This clone was counted once. The chain combines TRBV9 with TRBJ1-1, with D tentatively TRBD1 (6 bases). The germline V and J ends were trimmed by 0 bases and 2 bases, with 11 bases remaining between them. Looked up from germline, CDR1 is SGDLS and CDR2 is YYNGEE. The CDR3 length is 15 residues. Here the CDR3 reads CASSVEGGINTEAFF. As DNA, the CDR3 is TGTGCCAGCAGCGTAGAGGGGGGGATAAACACTGAAGCTTTCTTT. Filled out from reference TRBV9 and TRBJ1-1, the complete variable domain reads DSGVTQTPKHLITATGQRVTLRCSPRSGDLSVYWYQQSLDQGLQFLIQYYNGEERAKGNILERFSAQQFPDLHSELNLSSLELGDSALYFCASSVEGGINTEAFFGQGTRLTVV.

The gene calls are TRBV30 and TRBJ1-5; 8 bases fit TRBD1. Germline V lookup: CDR1 GTSNPN, CDR2 SVGIG (reference sequence). V dropped 0 bases and J dropped 5; count of bases not matched to a gene: 6. CDR3 length: 15 amino acids. The CDR3 DNA reads as TGTGCCTGGAGTGTCCGGGCAGGGGGCTATCAGCCCCAGCATTTT. This codes for CAWSVRAGGYQPQHF.

This clone has only a few counts. This sequence joins TRBV11-3 and TRBJ2-2; unclear D gene. Germline-derived CDR1 and CDR2 are SGHNT and YENEEA. The CDR3 has 13 residues. Trimming left V 5 bases short and J 1 base short, with 5 bases between. The CDR3 sequence is CASSQKNTGELFF. The CDR3 nucleotides read TGTGCCAGCAGCCAGAAGAACACCGGGGAGCTGTTTTTT.

The chain is built from TRBV30 and TRBJ2-5; 8 nucleotides line up with TRBD1. V dropped 0 bases and J dropped 5; count of bases not matched to a gene: 8. The CDR3 totals 15 residues. Germline V gene lookup returns CDR1 GTSNPN and CDR2 SVGIG (reference sequence). CDR3 nucleotides: TGTGCCTGGAGTGTAAAGACAGGGGCAGGGGAGACCCAGTACTTC. It yields the protein CAWSVKTGAGETQYF.

V gene TRBV19 combines with J gene TRBJ2-3; no clear D. Trimming cost V 4 bases and J 4 bases, with 9 bases left between them. CDR3 size: 13 residues. CDR1 is LNHDA and CDR2 is SQIVND in the germline V gene (reference sequence). The chain's CDR3 is CASSRDSPDTQYF. The CDR3 coding sequence is TGTGCCAGTAGTAGAGATAGTCCAGATACGCAGTATTTT.

This clone was counted a few times. The rearrangement links TRBV6-5 to TRBJ1-3; no clear D. The CDR3 has 16 residues. Germline assignment: CDR1 MNHEY and CDR2 SVGAGI. The V end was cut by 0 bases, the J end by 0 bases, with 9 bases between. CDR3 nucleotide sequence: TGTGCCAGCAGTTACTCGAGGGTCAGCTCTGGAAACACCATATATTTT. Translating it yields CASSYSRVSSGNTIYF.

This chain links TRBV2 with TRBJ2-1, with 14 bases matching TRBD2. The trim removed 6 bases at V and 7 bases at J, leaving 8 bases unmatched. The V gene's germline CDR1 is SNHLY and CDR2 FYNNEI. The length of the CDR3 is 16 residues. The CDR3 here is CASRATSGRVGNEQFF. Written as DNA, the CDR3 is TGTGCCAGCAGGGCGACTAGCGGGAGGGTAGGTAATGAGCAGTTCTTC.

This chain uses TRBV25-1 with TRBJ1-1; 10 nucleotides match TRBD1. The germline V gene has CDR1 MGHDK and CDR2 SYGVNS. Trimming removed 10 bases from V and 1 base from J; junction bases left unmatched: 3. The CDR3 is made up of 13 amino acids. The CDR3 DNA sequence: TGTGCCACCGGGGACAGGGGGAACACTGAAGCTTTCTTT. Encoded protein: CATGDRGNTEAFF.